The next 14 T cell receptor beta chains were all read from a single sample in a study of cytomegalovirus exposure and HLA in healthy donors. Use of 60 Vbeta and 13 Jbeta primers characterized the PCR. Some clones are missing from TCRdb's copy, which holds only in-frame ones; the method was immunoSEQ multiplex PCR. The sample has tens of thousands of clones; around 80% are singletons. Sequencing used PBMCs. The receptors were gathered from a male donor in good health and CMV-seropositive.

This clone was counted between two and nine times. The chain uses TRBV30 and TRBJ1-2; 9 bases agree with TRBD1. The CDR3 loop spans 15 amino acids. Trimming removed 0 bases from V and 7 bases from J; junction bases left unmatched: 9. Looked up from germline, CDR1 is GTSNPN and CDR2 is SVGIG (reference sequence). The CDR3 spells CAWSVDDRGISGYTF. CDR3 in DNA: TGTGCCTGGAGTGTAGACGACAGGGGGATTAGTGGCTACACCTTC.

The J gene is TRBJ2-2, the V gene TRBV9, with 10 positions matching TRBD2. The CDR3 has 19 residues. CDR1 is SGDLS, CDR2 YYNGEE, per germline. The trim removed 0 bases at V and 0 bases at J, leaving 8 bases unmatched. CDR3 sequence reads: CASSVGWLAGAANTGELFF. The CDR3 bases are TGTGCCAGCAGCGTAGGTTGGCTAGCGGGAGCGGCGAACACCGGGGAGCTGTTTTTT.

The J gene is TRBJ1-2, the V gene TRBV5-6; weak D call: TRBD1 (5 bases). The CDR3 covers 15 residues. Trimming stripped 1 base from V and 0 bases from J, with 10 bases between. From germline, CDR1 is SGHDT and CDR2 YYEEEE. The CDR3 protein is CASSLKGHSNYGYTF. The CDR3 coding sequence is TGTGCCAGCAGCTTGAAAGGACATTCTAACTATGGCTACACCTTC.

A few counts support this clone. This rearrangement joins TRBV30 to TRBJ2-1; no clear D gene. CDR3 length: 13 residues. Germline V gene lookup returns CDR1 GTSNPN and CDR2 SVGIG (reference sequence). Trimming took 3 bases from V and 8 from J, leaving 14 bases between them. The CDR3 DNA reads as TGTGCCTGGAGCCGTGGCCGCTCCGATGAGCAGTTCTTC. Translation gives CAWSRGRSDEQFF.

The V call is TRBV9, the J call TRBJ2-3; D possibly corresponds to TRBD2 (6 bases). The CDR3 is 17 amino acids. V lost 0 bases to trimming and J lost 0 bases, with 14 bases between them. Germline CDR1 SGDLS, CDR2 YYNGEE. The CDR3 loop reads CASSVESSGSSTDTQYF. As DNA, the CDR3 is TGTGCCAGCAGCGTAGAATCCAGCGGGTCTAGCACAGATACGCAGTATTTT.

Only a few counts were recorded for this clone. CDR3 in amino acids: CASSYDRNTEAFF. The CDR3 DNA is TGTGCCAGCAGCTATGACAGGAACACTGAAGCTTTCTTT. The chain uses TRBV7-2 and TRBJ1-1, with D perhaps TRBD1 (5 bases). CDR1 and CDR2 (germline): SGHTA, FQGNSA. This CDR3 is built from 13 residues. V lost 4 bases and J lost 1, with 7 bases in between.

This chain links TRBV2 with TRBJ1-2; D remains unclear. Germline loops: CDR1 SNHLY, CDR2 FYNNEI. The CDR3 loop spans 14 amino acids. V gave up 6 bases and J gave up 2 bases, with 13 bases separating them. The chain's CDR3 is CASRKRGVNYGYTF. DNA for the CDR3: TGTGCCAGCAGGAAACGGGGAGTGAACTATGGCTACACCTTC. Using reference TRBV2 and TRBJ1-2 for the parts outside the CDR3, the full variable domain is EPEVTQTPSHQVTQMGQEVILRCVPISNHLYFYWYRQILGQKVEFLVSFYNNEISEKSEIFDDQFSVERPDGSNFTLKIRSTKLEDSAMYFCASRKRGVNYGYTFGSGTRLTVV.

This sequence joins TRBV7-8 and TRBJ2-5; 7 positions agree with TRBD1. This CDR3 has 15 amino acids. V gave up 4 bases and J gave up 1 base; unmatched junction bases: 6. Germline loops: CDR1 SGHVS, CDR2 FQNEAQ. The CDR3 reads CASSSDRRFQETQYF. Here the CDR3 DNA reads TGTGCCAGCAGCTCGGACAGGCGATTCCAAGAGACCCAGTACTTC.

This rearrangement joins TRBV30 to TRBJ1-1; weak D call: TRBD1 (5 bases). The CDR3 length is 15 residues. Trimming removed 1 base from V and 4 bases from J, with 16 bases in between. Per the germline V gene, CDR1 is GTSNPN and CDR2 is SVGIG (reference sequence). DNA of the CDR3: TGTGCCTGGAGTGCATACAGGATATCAGCCACTGAAGCTTTCTTT. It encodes CAWSAYRISATEAFF.

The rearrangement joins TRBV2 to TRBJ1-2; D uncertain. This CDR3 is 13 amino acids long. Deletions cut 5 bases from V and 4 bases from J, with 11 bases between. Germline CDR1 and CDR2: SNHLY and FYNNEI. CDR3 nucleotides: TGTGCCAGCAGTAATACAGCAAGCTATGGCTACACCTTC. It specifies CASSNTASYGYTF.

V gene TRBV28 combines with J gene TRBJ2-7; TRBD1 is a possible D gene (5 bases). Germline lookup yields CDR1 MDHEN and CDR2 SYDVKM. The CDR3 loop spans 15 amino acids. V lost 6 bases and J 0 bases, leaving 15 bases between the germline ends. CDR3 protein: CASSSQGVSSYEQYF. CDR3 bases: TGTGCCAGCAGCTCCCAGGGCGTTAGCTCCTACGAGCAGTACTTC.

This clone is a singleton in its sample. CDR3 amino acids: CASSYGLSTDTQYF. The CDR3 DNA reads TGTGCCAGCAGCTACGGACTCAGCACAGATACGCAGTATTTT. This chain connects TRBV9 to TRBJ2-3; D is perhaps TRBD2 (5 bases). V lost 4 bases to trimming and J lost 0 bases, with 9 bases between them. This CDR3 has 14 amino acids. CDR1 SGDLS and CDR2 YYNGEE come from the germline V gene.

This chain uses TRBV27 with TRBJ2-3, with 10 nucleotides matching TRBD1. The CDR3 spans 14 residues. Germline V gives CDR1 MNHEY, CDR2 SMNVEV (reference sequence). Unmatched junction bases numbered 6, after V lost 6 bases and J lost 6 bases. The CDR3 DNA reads TGTGCCAGCAGGAGACAGGGGGCGGAGGATACGCAGTATTTT. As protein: CASRRQGAEDTQYF.

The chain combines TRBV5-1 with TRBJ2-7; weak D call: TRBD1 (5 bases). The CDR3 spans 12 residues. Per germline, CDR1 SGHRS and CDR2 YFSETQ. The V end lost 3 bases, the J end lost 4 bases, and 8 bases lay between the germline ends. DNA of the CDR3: TGCGCCAGCAGCTCCCAGGGATACGAGCAGTACTTC. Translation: CASSSQGYEQYF.